Listed here are 23 T cell receptor beta chains from one sample, sequenced in a study of cytomegalovirus exposure and HLA in healthy donors. Primers: 60 Vbeta forward and 13 Jbeta reverse. Assay used: immunoSEQ multiplex PCR; TCRdb lists only in-frame clones, some missing. Among a few hundred thousand clones listed, roughly 80% were seen once. The specimen was PBMCs. The receptors shown here come from a man aged 25 to 40 in good health and CMV-seronegative.

The chain uses TRBV5-1 and TRBJ2-1; TRBD1 matches at 9 bases. This CDR3 has 14 amino acids. Trimming cost V 2 bases and J 6 bases; bases outside gene matches: 3. The germline V gene encodes CDR1 SGHRS and CDR2 YFSETQ. As DNA, the CDR3 is TGCGCCAGCAGCTTTACGACAGGGGGCAATGAGCAGTTCTTC. It encodes CASSFTTGGNEQFF.

The chain joins TRBV7-9 to TRBJ2-1; 12 nucleotides agree with TRBD2. The V gene end was trimmed by 3 bases and the J gene end by 5 bases; junction bases not matched to a gene: 8. Germline V gene data show CDR1 as SEHNR and CDR2 as FQNEAQ (reference sequence). This CDR3 contains 17 residues. The CDR3 loop is CASSLTSGGPVDNEQFF. In nucleotides, the CDR3 is TGTGCCAGCAGCTTGACTAGCGGGGGCCCTGTGGACAATGAGCAGTTCTTC.

This sequence joins TRBV15 and TRBJ1-2; unclear D gene. The CDR3 is 14 residues long. The germline V gene has CDR1 LNHNV and CDR2 YYDKDF (reference sequence). V gave up 0 bases and J gave up 0 bases, with 5 bases separating them. CDR3 nucleotides: TGTGCCACCAGCAGAGAGGCCACTAACTATGGCTACACCTTC. As protein: CATSREATNYGYTF. The full variable domain, in which reference TRBV15 and TRBJ1-2 provide the parts outside the CDR3, is DAMVIQNPRYQVTQFGKPVTLSCSQTLNHNVMYWYQQKSSQAPKLLFHYYDKDFNNEADTPDNFQSRRPNTSFCFLDIRSPGLGDTAMYLCATSREATNYGYTFGSGTRLTVV.

The genes are TRBV28 and TRBJ2-1; D is possibly TRBD1 (6 bases). Trimming left V 3 bases short and J 3 bases short, with 15 bases between. CDR1 and CDR2 from the germline V gene are MDHEN and SYDVKM. The length of the CDR3 is 16 residues. In nucleotides, the CDR3 is TGTGCCAGCAGTTTTTTTATAAGGGGGAACTACAATGAGCAGTTCTTC. Translated, it gives CASSFFIRGNYNEQFF.

The V call is TRBV5-4, the J call TRBJ2-1; 8 nucleotides match TRBD2. The CDR3 has 15 amino acids. V lost 4 bases to trimming and J lost 4 bases; unmatched junction nucleotides: 7. In germline, CDR1 is SGHNT, CDR2 YYREEE (reference sequence). The CDR3 sequence: CASSGLAGGYNEQFF. The CDR3 region has the DNA TGTGCCAGCAGCGGCTTGGCGGGGGGATACAATGAGCAGTTCTTC.

The chain uses TRBV19 and TRBJ2-7, with D tentatively TRBD1 (6 bases). Trimming removed 2 bases from V and 1 base from J, with 12 bases in between. Germline V CDR1 and CDR2: LNHDA, SQIVND (reference sequence). The CDR3 runs 15 residues. Written as DNA, the CDR3 is TGTGCCAGTAGTATACAGGGGCCAGATTCCTACGAGCAGTACTTC. This translates into CASSIQGPDSYEQYF. Full variable domain (remainder filled in from reference TRBV19 and TRBJ2-7): DGGITQSPKYLFRKEGQNVTLSCEQNLNHDAMYWYRQDPGQGLRLIYYSQIVNDFQKGDIAEGYSVSREKKESFPLTVTSAQKNPTAFYLCASSIQGPDSYEQYFGPGTRLTVT.

In its sample, this clone was seen a few times. This chain links TRBV19 with TRBJ1-5; weak D call: TRBD1 (5 bases). CDR3 length: 14 amino acids. Germline CDR1 reads LNHDA; CDR2 reads SQIVND (reference sequence). V gave up 7 bases and J gave up 6 bases, with 16 bases separating them. CDR3 amino acids: CASTSSGGTQPQHF. The CDR3 DNA is TGTGCCAGTACCTCAAGCGGCGGGACTCAGCCCCAGCATTTT.

A few counts support this clone. CDR3 amino acids: CATQYRGYSNQPQHF. CDR3 bases: TGTGCCACGCAATACAGGGGTTATAGCAATCAGCCCCAGCATTTT. V gene TRBV6-1 combines with J gene TRBJ1-5; 7 bases are shared with TRBD1. CDR3 size: 15 residues. The germline V gene encodes CDR1 MNHNS and CDR2 SASEGT. V trimming: 10 bases; J trimming: 0 bases; junction bases outside the gene matches: 9.

A single count supports this clone. A read error may produce the germline difference seen at one junction end. This specimen includes other DNA sequences encoding the same CDR3. This chain connects TRBV4-3 to TRBJ2-5; D is undetermined. The CDR3 is 16 residues long. Germline values: CDR1 LGHNA, CDR2 YSLEER. The CDR3 region has the DNA TGCGCCAGCAGCCAAGAGTCGCCGGGTAGCCAAGAGACTCAGTACTTC. Its protein is CASSQESPGSQETQYF.

The rearrangement uses TRBV2 and TRBJ1-5, with a possible D match to TRBD1 (6 bases). The CDR3 extends over 16 amino acids. From germline, CDR1 is SNHLY and CDR2 FYNNEI. Trimming shortened V by 0 bases and J by 2 bases, and 11 bases separated the two germline ends. CDR3 bases: TGTGCCAGCAGTGAAGCTGGGGGCATGGGCAATCAGCCCCAGCATTTT. Translating gives CASSEAGGMGNQPQHF.

The rearrangement links TRBV6-6 to TRBJ1-1, with 7 nucleotides matching TRBD1. V lost 5 bases, J lost 0 bases, and 3 bases stayed unmatched. The CDR3 covers 14 residues. Germline V lookup: CDR1 MNHNY, CDR2 SVGAGI (reference sequence). The CDR3 loop is CASSRTGMNTEAFF. In DNA form, the CDR3 reads TGTGCCAGCAGTCGGACAGGCATGAACACTGAAGCTTTCTTT.

This clone was seen only a few times. The junction does not match germline at one end; this may be a read error. The chain links TRBV7-9 to TRBJ1-6; D is unclear. This CDR3 contains 14 residues. CDR1 is SEHNR, CDR2 FQNEAQ, per germline (reference sequence). As DNA, the CDR3 is TGTTCCAGCAGCTTAGTGGAGGCAAATTCACCCCTCCACTTT. Amino acid sequence: CSSSLVEANSPLHF.

The rearrangement uses TRBV19 and TRBJ2-7, with 10 bases fitting TRBD2. The germline V gene has CDR1 LNHDA and CDR2 SQIVND (reference sequence). This CDR3 region has 14 residues. The V gene end was trimmed by 6 bases and the J gene end by 2 bases; junction bases not matched to a gene: 4. CDR3 coding DNA: TGTGCCAGTAGCGTAGCGGGGGGACCCTACGAGCAGTACTTC. Amino acid sequence: CASSVAGGPYEQYF.

This clone was picked up one time. J is TRBJ1-6 and V is TRBV6-1; TRBD1 matches at 9 bases. The CDR3 sequence is 15 residues long. With V trimmed by 5 bases and J by 9 bases, 8 bases remained unmatched. Germline values: CDR1 MNHNS, CDR2 SASEGT. The CDR3 DNA sequence: TGTGCCAGCAGTCCCCCCGGGACAGGGTTTTCACCCCTCCACTTT. It yields the protein CASSPPGTGFSPLHF.

This clone was found once. The V call is TRBV5-6, the J call TRBJ2-7; D may be TRBD1 (5 bases). V shed 2 bases and J shed 0 bases, with 12 bases lying between them. Germline lookup yields CDR1 SGHDT and CDR2 YYEEEE. This CDR3 has 15 amino acids. The CDR3 here is CASSLVRGNSYEQYF. The CDR3, as DNA: TGTGCCAGCAGCTTAGTAAGGGGCAACTCCTACGAGCAGTACTTC. The variable domain in full, with the rest retrieved from reference TRBV5-6 and TRBJ2-7, is DAGVTQSPTHLIKTRGQQVTLRCSPKSGHDTVSWYQQALGQGPQFIFQYYEEEERQRGNFPDRFSGHQFPNYSSELNVNALLLGDSALYLCASSLVRGNSYEQYFGPGTRLTVT.

The chain couples TRBV5-1 to TRBJ2-3; 14 positions match TRBD2. With 2 bases clipped from V and 0 bases from J, the junction kept 5 bases outside the gene matches. This CDR3 region has 18 residues. CDR1 SGHRS and CDR2 YFSETQ come from the germline V gene. The CDR3 region has the DNA TGCGCCAGCAGCTTAGGACTAGCGGGGGGCCCGAGCACAGATACGCAGTATTTT. It encodes CASSLGLAGGPSTDTQYF.

The chain links TRBV28 to TRBJ2-1, with TRBD1 as a possible D gene (6 bases). Germline V lookup: CDR1 MDHEN, CDR2 SYDVKM. This CDR3 spans 14 amino acids. The V and J ends lost 3 bases and 10 bases respectively, with 16 bases between them. The CDR3 DNA follows: TGTGCCAGCAGTTTGGGGGCCGGGGTCCGGGAGCAGTTCTTC. Protein: CASSLGAGVREQFF.

This clone was counted only a few times. V gene TRBV7-3 combines with J gene TRBJ1-3; the match to TRBD1 covers 7 bases. The ends lost 5 bases at V and 3 bases at J; junction bases unmatched: 4. This CDR3 spans 14 amino acids. Germline V gives CDR1 SGHTA, CDR2 FQGTGA. In DNA, the CDR3 is TGTGCCAGCAGCCCTTGGACAGGTGGAAACACCATATATTTT. This gives the protein CASSPWTGGNTIYF.

In regard to this clone: This sample includes further DNA sequences coding for the same CDR3. The chain recombines TRBV6-1 with TRBJ2-3; D might be TRBD2 (6 bases). The CDR3 loop spans 16 amino acids. The germline gives CDR1 MNHNS, CDR2 SASEGT. Trimming cost V 1 base and J 1 base, with 12 bases left between them. The CDR3 sequence: CASSEDWRGGTDTQYF. CDR3 DNA: TGTGCCAGCAGTGAAGACTGGCGGGGAGGCACAGATACGCAGTATTTT.

The J gene is TRBJ1-1, the V gene TRBV11-1, with TRBD1 matching 7 bases. This CDR3 region has 14 residues. J was trimmed by 11 bases and V by 6 bases; bases with no gene match: 15. The germline V gene encodes CDR1 SGHAT and CDR2 FQDESV (reference sequence). CDR3 loop: CASRKGGPGVGAFF. The CDR3 DNA follows: TGTGCCAGCAGAAAAGGGGGCCCAGGGGTCGGGGCTTTCTTT.

The V gene is TRBV7-2, the J gene TRBJ2-5; the match to TRBD2 covers 11 bases. CDR3 length: 18 amino acids. CDR1 is SGHTA and CDR2 is FQGNSA in the germline V gene. The junction had 7 bases not matched to a gene; V was cut back by 0 bases and J by 1 base. CDR3 sequence (DNA): TGTGCCAGCAGCTTAGCCCTCGGGACTAGCGGATCCCAAGAGACCCAGTACTTC. It codes for CASSLALGTSGSQETQYF.

This sequence joins TRBV7-6 and TRBJ1-1; 7 bases agree with TRBD1. Germline V gene sequence: CDR1 SGHVS, CDR2 FNYEAQ. Unmatched junction bases numbered 19, after V lost 5 bases and J lost 4 bases. CDR3 length: 18 residues. CDR3 nucleotide sequence: TGTGCCAGCAGCCCGAAACTGGGCCTACAGGGGATGGGCACTGAAGCTTTCTTT. Protein sequence: CASSPKLGLQGMGTEAFF.

This clone was seen once. The chain links TRBV9 to TRBJ2-3; 9 bases map to TRBD2. There are 17 residues in the CDR3. CDR1 is SGDLS and CDR2 is YYNGEE in the germline V gene. V dropped 0 bases and J dropped 2; count of bases not matched to a gene: 7. The CDR3 bases are TGTGCCAGCAGCGTAGTGGGGCGGGGGGGCCCCACAGATACGCAGTATTTT. Translated, it gives CASSVVGRGGPTDTQYF.